Following are 19 T cell receptor beta chains from one sample sequenced in a study of blood T cell repertoires in COVID-19. Repertoires were generated with immunoSEQ multiplex PCR, while TCRdb's copy carries only in-frame clones and drops some. In the table there are 97,000 or so clones, more than 75% of which are singletons. The sample comprised peripheral blood. Receptors originate from a man aged 50-59 years with active or convalescent COVID-19.

This chain connects TRBV29-1 to TRBJ1-2; 7 nucleotides agree with TRBD1. This CDR3 is built from 15 residues. The ends lost 4 bases at V and 0 bases at J; junction bases unmatched: 8. The germline V gene has CDR1 SQVTM and CDR2 ANQGSEA. The DNA for the CDR3 is TGCAGCGTTGCCCTCGGGGACAGTGCTAACTATGGCTACACCTTC. Its protein product is CSVALGDSANYGYTF.

The V gene is TRBV6-5, the J gene TRBJ2-5; 8 bases are shared with TRBD1. Unmatched junction bases numbered 4, after V lost 6 bases and J lost 1 base. This CDR3 has 14 residues. Germline V gives CDR1 MNHEY, CDR2 SVGAGI. CDR3 nucleotide sequence: TGTGCCAGCAGATCCGGACAGGGCCAAGAGACCCAGTACTTC. This encodes CASRSGQGQETQYF.

The rearrangement uses TRBV11-2 and TRBJ2-3, with a possible D match to TRBD1 (6 bases). Trimming shortened V by 0 bases and J by 3 bases, and 16 bases separated the two germline ends. Germline CDR1 reads SGHAT; CDR2 reads FQNNGV. The CDR3 runs to 17 residues. This CDR3 is CASSLDRGRGWTDTQYF. The CDR3 nucleotides read TGTGCCAGCAGCTTAGATCGAGGCAGGGGATGGACAGATACGCAGTATTTT.

The chain links TRBV29-1 to TRBJ2-1, with a weak D call TRBD1 (6 bases). Trimming took off 6 bases at V and 7 bases at J, with 10 bases between the two ends. The germline CDR1 and CDR2 sequences are SQVTM and ANQGSEA. This CDR3 is 11 amino acids long. CDR3 bases: TGCAGCGTCTCAGGGGTGAATGAGCAGTTCTTC. Amino acids: CSVSGVNEQFF.

This clone was detected a few times. This rearrangement joins TRBV19 to TRBJ1-2; unclear D gene. Germline loops: CDR1 LNHDA, CDR2 SQIVND (reference sequence). CDR3 length: 14 amino acids. The V and J ends lost 5 bases and 2 bases respectively, with 12 bases between them. This chain's CDR3 is CASSSPSGNYGYTF. CDR3 nucleotide sequence: TGTGCCAGTAGTTCCCCCAGCGGCAACTATGGCTACACCTTC.

This clone has just a few counts. The chain links TRBV18 to TRBJ1-4; D is unclear. V was shortened by 0 bases and J by 3 bases, with 5 bases between the two germline ends. Germline V gene sequence: CDR1 KGHSH, CDR2 LQKENI. CDR3 size: 14 residues. The CDR3 here is CASSPPVANEKLFF. CDR3 DNA sequence: TGTGCCAGCTCACCACCGGTAGCTAATGAAAAACTGTTTTTT.

The chain joins TRBV15 to TRBJ2-2; possible D gene TRBD2, 5 bases. There are 13 residues in the CDR3. Trimming stripped 6 bases from V and 7 bases from J, with 12 bases between. Per germline, CDR1 LNHNV and CDR2 YYDKDF (reference sequence). CDR3 nucleotide sequence: TGTGCCACCAGTCGGGGTTCTGGCGGGGAGCTGTTTTTT. This gives the protein CATSRGSGGELFF.

The chain joins TRBV5-1 to TRBJ2-5; D is possibly TRBD2 (7 bases). CDR3 length equals 14 residues. CDR1 and CDR2 (germline): SGHRS, YFSETQ. V was pared by 5 bases and J by 4 bases, with 15 bases between. This CDR3 is CASSLGGARETQYF. CDR3 DNA sequence: TGCGCCAGCAGTCTGGGGGGGGCCAGAGAGACCCAGTACTTC.

V usage is TRBV30 and J usage is TRBJ2-2, with 7 bases lining up with TRBD1. The CDR3 is 13 residues long. V was clipped by 8 bases and J by 4 bases; unmatched bases: 7. Germline V gives CDR1 GTSNPN, CDR2 SVGIG (reference sequence). Here the CDR3 DNA reads TGTGCCGGACCGACAGGGCCCACCGGGGAGCTGTTTTTT. Translating gives CAGPTGPTGELFF.

The chain uses TRBV24-1 and TRBJ2-1; TRBD1 is a possible D gene (7 bases). The CDR3 sequence is 16 residues long. V dropped 0 bases and J dropped 2 bases, with 10 bases sitting between them. Looked up from germline, CDR1 is KGHDR and CDR2 is SFDVKD. The CDR3 DNA follows: TGTGCCACCAGTGATTTGGGCAGGGGGGCCTACAATGAGCAGTTCTTC. Translation gives CATSDLGRGAYNEQFF.

J is TRBJ2-3 and V is TRBV12-3 or TRBV12-4; no firm D call. CDR3 length equals 13 residues. Trimming took off 1 base at V and 3 bases at J, with 5 bases between the two ends. For the CDR3, the DNA is TGTGCCAGCAGTTTAGATCTTACAGATACGCAGTATTTT. It specifies CASSLDLTDTQYF.

This sequence joins TRBV11-2 and TRBJ2-2; no clear D. Between the trimmed V and J ends, which lost 3 bases and 9 bases, there was a span of 11 bases. From germline, CDR1 is SGHAT and CDR2 FQNNGV. The CDR3 covers 13 residues. CDR3 bases: TGTGCCAGCAGCTTGGCTGACTCGAGGGAGCTGTTTTTT. Translating it yields CASSLADSRELFF.

This chain uses TRBV21-1 with TRBJ2-2; the table names TRBD2, a call not compared with the DNA. TRBV21-1 is annotated as a pseudogene. This CDR3 is 18 amino acids long. The CDR3 coding sequence is TGTGCCAGCACTAGGACTAGCGGACGCTACGGACGAAACGGGGAGCTGTTTTTT. As protein: CASTRTSGRYGRNGELFF.

V usage is TRBV5-6 and J usage is TRBJ1-2, with D tentatively TRBD1 (5 bases). The germline V and J ends were trimmed by 2 bases and 4 bases, with 6 bases remaining between them. The CDR3 has 12 residues. The germline gives CDR1 SGHDT, CDR2 YYEEEE. CDR3 sequence reads: CASSLQAYGYTF. The CDR3 coding sequence is TGTGCCAGCAGCTTACAGGCCTATGGCTACACCTTC.

The chain carries TRBV30 and TRBJ2-1; D perhaps matches TRBD2 (7 bases). Germline V gives CDR1 GTSNPN, CDR2 SVGIG (reference sequence). The CDR3 spans 15 residues. V lost 0 bases to trimming and J lost 6 bases, with 15 bases between them. The CDR3 coding sequence is TGTGCCTGGAGTGTATTCGGGGGGCTAACCAATGAGCAGTTCTTC. It is translated as CAWSVFGGLTNEQFF.

The chain's CDR3 is CASSATGGSGYGYTF. CDR3 DNA sequence: TGTGCCAGCAGCGCGACAGGGGGCAGTGGATATGGCTACACCTTC. V gene TRBV27 combines with J gene TRBJ1-2; 10 nucleotides align to TRBD1. The CDR3 is 15 residues long. The V gene end was trimmed by 6 bases and the J gene end by 5 bases; junction bases not matched to a gene: 9. CDR1 is MNHEY and CDR2 is SMNVEV in the germline V gene (reference sequence).

The chain's CDR3 is CASKRDFQDTEAFF. CDR3 sequence (DNA): TGTGCCAGCAAACGGGATTTCCAGGACACTGAAGCTTTCTTT. V usage is TRBV6-5 and J usage is TRBJ1-1, with D uncertain. In germline, CDR1 is MNHEY, CDR2 SVGAGI. Trimming removed 7 bases from V and 3 bases from J, with 15 bases in between. This CDR3 is built from 14 residues.

The chain joins TRBV6-5 to TRBJ2-7; possible D gene TRBD2, 5 bases. The CDR3 sequence is 13 residues long. Germline V lookup: CDR1 MNHEY, CDR2 SVGAGI. V lost 5 bases to trimming and J lost 7 bases, with 15 bases between them. This chain's CDR3 is CASSPQSRGEQYF. In DNA, the CDR3 is TGTGCCAGCAGTCCCCAGTCCCGGGGAGAGCAGTACTTC.

The gene calls are TRBV10-2 and TRBJ2-1; 9 bases are a match to TRBD2. The CDR3 loop spans 15 amino acids. Germline trimming cut 2 bases from V and 7 bases from J; bases unmatched to any gene: 6. Germline CDR1 reads WSHSY; CDR2 reads SAAADI. The CDR3 reads CASSEQAGGGNEQFF. The CDR3 nucleotides read TGCGCCAGCAGTGAGCAAGCGGGGGGCGGGAATGAGCAGTTCTTC.